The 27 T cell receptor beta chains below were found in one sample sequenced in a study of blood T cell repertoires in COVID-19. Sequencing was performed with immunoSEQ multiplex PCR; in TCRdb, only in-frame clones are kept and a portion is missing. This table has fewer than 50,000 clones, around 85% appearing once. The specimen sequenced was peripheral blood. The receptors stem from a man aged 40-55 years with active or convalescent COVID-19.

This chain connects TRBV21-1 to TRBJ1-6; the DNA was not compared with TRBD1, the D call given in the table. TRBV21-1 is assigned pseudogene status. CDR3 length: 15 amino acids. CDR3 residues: CASSKEPGDNSPLHF. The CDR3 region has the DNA TGTGCCAGCAGCAAAGAGCCAGGTGATAATTCACCCCTCCACTTT.

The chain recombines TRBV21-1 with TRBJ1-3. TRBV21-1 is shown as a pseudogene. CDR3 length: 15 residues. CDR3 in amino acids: CASSSRGGSGNTIYF. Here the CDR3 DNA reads TGTGCCAGCAGCTCAAGGGGGGGGTCTGGAAACACCATATATTTT.

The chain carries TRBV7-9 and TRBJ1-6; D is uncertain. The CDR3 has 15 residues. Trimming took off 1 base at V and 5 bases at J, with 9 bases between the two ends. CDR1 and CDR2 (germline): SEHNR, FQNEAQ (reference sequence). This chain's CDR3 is CASSLGAGDNSPLHF. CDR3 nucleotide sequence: TGTGCCAGCAGCTTAGGAGCCGGGGATAATTCACCCCTCCACTTT.

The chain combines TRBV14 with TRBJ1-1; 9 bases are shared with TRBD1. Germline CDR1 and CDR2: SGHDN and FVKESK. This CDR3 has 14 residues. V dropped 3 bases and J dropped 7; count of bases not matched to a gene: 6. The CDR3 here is CASSHGTGTSEAFF. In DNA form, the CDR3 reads TGTGCCAGCAGCCATGGGACAGGGACGAGTGAAGCTTTCTTT.

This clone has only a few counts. CDR3 loop: CASSPQAFRFDEQFF. The CDR3 coding sequence is TGTGCCAGCTCACCCCAGGCATTCCGTTTCGATGAGCAGTTCTTC. The chain combines TRBV18 with TRBJ2-1; no clear D. CDR3 length: 15 residues. Between the trimmed V and J ends, which lost 3 bases and 8 bases, there was a span of 17 bases. The germline V gene encodes CDR1 KGHSH and CDR2 LQKENI.

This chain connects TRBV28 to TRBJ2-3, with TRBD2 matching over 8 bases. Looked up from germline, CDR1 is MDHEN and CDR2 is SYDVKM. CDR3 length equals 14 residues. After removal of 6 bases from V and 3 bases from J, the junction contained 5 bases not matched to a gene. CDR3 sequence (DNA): TGTGCCAGCAGCCCAGCGGGGGAAACAGATACGCAGTATTTT. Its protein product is CASSPAGETDTQYF.

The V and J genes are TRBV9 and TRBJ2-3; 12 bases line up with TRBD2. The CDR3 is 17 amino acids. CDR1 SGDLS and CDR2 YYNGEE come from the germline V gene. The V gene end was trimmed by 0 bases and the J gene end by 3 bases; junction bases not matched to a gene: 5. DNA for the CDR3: TGTGCCAGCAGCGTAGATTGGCTAGCGGGGGGGACAGATACGCAGTATTTT. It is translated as CASSVDWLAGGTDTQYF.

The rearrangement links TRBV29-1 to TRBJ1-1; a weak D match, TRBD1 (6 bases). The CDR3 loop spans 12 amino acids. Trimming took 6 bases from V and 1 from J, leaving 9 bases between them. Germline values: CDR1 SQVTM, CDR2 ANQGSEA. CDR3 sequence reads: CSVQDRNTEAFF. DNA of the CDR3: TGCAGCGTCCAGGACAGGAACACTGAAGCTTTCTTT.

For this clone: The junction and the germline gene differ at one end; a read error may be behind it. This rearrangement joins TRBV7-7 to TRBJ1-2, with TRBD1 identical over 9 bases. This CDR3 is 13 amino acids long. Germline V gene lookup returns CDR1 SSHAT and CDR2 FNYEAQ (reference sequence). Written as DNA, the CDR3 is TGTGCTAGCAGCTTTTGGACAGGGGTCCGCTACACCTTC. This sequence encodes CASSFWTGVRYTF.

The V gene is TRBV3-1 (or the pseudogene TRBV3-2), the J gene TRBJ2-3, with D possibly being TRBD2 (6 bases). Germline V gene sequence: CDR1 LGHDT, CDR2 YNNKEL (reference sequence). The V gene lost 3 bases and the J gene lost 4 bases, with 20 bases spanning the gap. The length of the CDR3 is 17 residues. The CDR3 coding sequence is TGTGCCAGCAGCCACCCGCGGGGTAACGAGCTGGCAGATACGCAGTATTTT. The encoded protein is CASSHPRGNELADTQYF.

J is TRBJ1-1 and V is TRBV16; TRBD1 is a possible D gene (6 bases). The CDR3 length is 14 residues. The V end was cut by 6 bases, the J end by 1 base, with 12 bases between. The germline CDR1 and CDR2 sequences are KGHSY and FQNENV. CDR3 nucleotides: TGTGCCAGCAGAAAGAACAGGGCGAACACTGAAGCTTTCTTT. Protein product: CASRKNRANTEAFF.

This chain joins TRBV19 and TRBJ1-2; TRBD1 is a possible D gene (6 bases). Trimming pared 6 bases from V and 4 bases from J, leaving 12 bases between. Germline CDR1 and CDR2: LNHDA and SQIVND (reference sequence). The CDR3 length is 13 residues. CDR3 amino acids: CASRQGPFYGYTF. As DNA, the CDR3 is TGTGCCAGTAGACAGGGACCATTCTATGGCTACACCTTC.

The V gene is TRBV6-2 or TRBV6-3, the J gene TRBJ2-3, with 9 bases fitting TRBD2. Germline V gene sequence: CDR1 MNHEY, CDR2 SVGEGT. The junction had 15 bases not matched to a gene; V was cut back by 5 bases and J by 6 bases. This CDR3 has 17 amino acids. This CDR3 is CASSKHPAGGLSDTQYF. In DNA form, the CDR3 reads TGTGCCAGCAGTAAACACCCAGCGGGAGGATTATCGGATACGCAGTATTTT.

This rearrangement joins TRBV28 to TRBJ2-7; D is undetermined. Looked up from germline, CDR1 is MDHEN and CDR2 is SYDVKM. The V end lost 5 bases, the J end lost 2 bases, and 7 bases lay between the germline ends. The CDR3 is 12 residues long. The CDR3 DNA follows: TGTGCCAGCAGTCAGGAAACCTACGAGCAGTACTTC. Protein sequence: CASSQETYEQYF.

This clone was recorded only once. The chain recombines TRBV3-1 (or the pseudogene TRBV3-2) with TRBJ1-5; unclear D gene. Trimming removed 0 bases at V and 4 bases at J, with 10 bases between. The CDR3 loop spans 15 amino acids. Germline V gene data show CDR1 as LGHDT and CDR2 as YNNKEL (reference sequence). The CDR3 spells CASSQDWQTNQPQHF. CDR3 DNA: TGTGCCAGCAGCCAAGATTGGCAGACTAATCAGCCCCAGCATTTT.

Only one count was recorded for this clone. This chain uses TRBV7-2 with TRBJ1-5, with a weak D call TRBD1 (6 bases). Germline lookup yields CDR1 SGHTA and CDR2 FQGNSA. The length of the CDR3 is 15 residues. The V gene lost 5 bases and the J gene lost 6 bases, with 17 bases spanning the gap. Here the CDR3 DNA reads TGTGCCAGCAGCCCCCTGTTGGGGGCTGGTCAGCCCCAGCATTTT. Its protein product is CASSPLLGAGQPQHF.

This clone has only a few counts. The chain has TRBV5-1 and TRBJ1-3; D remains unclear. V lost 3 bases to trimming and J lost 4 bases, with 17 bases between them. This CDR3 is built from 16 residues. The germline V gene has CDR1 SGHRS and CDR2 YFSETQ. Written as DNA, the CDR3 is TGCGCCAGCAGCTGGGATAGACCTGGACTCGGAAACACCATATATTTT. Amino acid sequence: CASSWDRPGLGNTIYF.

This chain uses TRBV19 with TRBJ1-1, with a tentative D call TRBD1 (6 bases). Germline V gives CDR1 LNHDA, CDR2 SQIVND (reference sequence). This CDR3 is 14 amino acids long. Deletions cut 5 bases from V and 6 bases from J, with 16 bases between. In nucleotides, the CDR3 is TGTGCCAGTAGTCCCTCGGACAGTTTGTCTGAAGCTTTCTTT. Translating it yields CASSPSDSLSEAFF.

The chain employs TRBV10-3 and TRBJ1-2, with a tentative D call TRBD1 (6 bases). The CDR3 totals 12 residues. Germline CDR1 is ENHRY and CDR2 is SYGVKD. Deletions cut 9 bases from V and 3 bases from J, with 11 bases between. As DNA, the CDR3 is TGTGCCATATCACAGGGAGACTATGGCTACACCTTC. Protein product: CAISQGDYGYTF.

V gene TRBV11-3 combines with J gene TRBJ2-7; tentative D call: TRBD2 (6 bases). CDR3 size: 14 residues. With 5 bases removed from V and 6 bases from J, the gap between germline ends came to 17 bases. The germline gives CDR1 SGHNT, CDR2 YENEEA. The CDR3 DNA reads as TGTGCCAGCAGCCTAGGGGACTCCGTGGGCGAGCAGTACTTC. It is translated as CASSLGDSVGEQYF.

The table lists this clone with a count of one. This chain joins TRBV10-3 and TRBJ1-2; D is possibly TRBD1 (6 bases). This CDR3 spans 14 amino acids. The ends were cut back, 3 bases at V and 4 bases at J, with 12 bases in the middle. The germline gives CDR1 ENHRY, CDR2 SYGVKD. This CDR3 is CAISDGGAGYGYTF. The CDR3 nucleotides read TGTGCCATCAGTGATGGGGGCGCGGGCTATGGCTACACCTTC.

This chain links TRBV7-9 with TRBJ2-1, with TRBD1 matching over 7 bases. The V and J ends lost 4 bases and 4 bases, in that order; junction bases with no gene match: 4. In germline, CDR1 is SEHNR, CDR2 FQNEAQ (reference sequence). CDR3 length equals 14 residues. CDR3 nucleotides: TGTGCCAGCAGCTGGGGGACAGAATACAATGAGCAGTTCTTC. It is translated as CASSWGTEYNEQFF.

The CDR3 sequence is CAWSIQPGYNYGYTF. The CDR3, as DNA: TGTGCCTGGAGTATACAACCAGGGTATAACTATGGCTACACCTTC. This rearrangement joins TRBV30 to TRBJ1-2; D might be TRBD1 (5 bases). The length of the CDR3 is 15 residues. Trimming stripped 2 bases from V and 1 base from J, with 14 bases between. The germline V gene encodes CDR1 GTSNPN and CDR2 SVGIG (reference sequence).

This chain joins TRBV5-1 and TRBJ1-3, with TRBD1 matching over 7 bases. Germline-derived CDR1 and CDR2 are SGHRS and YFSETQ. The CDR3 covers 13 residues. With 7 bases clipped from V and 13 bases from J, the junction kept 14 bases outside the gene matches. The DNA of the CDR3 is TGCGCCAGCTCCCTGGGGACAGAGGACGGGATATATTTT. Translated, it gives CASSLGTEDGIYF.

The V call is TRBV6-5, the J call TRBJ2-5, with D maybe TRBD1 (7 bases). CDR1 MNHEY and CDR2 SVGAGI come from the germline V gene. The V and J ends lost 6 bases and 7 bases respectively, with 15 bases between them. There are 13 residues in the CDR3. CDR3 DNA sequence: TGTGCCAGCAGAGCTACAGGGGAGGCGACCCAGTACTTC. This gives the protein CASRATGEATQYF.

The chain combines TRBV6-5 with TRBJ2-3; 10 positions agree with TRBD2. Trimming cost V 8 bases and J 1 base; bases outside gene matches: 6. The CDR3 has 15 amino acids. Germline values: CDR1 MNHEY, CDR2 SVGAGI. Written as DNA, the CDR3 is TGTGCCAGCTCTAGGGGGACTAGCGGCACAGATACGCAGTATTTT. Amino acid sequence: CASSRGTSGTDTQYF.

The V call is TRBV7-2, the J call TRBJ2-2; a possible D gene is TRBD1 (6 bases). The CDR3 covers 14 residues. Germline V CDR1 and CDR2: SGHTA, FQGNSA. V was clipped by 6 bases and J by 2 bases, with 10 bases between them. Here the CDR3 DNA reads TGTGCCAGCAGGCCGGGACATAACACCGGGGAGCTGTTTTTT. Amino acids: CASRPGHNTGELFF. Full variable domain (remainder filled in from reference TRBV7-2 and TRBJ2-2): GAGVSQSPSNKVTEKGKDVELRCDPISGHTALYWYRQSLGQGLEFLIYFQGNSAPDKSGLPSDRFSAERTGGSVSTLTIQRTQQEDSAVYLCASRPGHNTGELFFGEGSRLTVL.